The 13 T cell receptor beta chains presented below share a single source sample, sequenced in a study of blood T cell repertoires in COVID-19. Assay used: immunoSEQ multiplex PCR; TCRdb lists only in-frame clones, some missing. Of about 73,000 clones in the sample, roughly four fifths were seen once. Sequencing used peripheral blood. The receptor source for this set is a woman aged 60-70 years with acute or convalescent COVID-19.

This clone was observed once. The chain employs TRBV5-6 and TRBJ1-1, with 9 bases matching TRBD1. The CDR3 length is 17 residues. From germline, CDR1 is SGHDT and CDR2 YYEEEE. V gave up 2 bases and J gave up 5 bases; unmatched junction bases: 13. CDR3 sequence reads: CASSFTGGARGGTEAFF. In DNA, the CDR3 is TGTGCCAGCAGCTTCACAGGGGGCGCACGGGGTGGGACTGAAGCTTTCTTT.

This chain connects TRBV7-9 to TRBJ1-1; 9 nucleotides line up with TRBD1. In germline, CDR1 is SEHNR, CDR2 FQNEAQ (reference sequence). The CDR3 length is 14 residues. V was clipped by 6 bases and J by 5 bases; unmatched bases: 7. The CDR3 DNA reads TGTGCCAGCAGGGAGGGACAGGGCGAGACTGAAGCTTTCTTT. The encoded protein is CASREGQGETEAFF.

The chain recombines TRBV5-6 with TRBJ1-2; 7 nucleotides match TRBD1. Per the germline V gene, CDR1 is SGHDT and CDR2 is YYEEEE. The V segment lost 3 bases and the J segment 8 bases; nucleotides outside the gene matches: 10. This CDR3 region has 14 residues. The chain's CDR3 is CASSYVGGAGGYTF. CDR3 bases: TGTGCCAGCAGCTACGTAGGGGGCGCAGGGGGCTACACCTTC.

The chain links TRBV5-1 to TRBJ2-5; D not resolved. V dropped 4 bases and J dropped 5 bases, with 12 bases sitting between them. The CDR3 totals 13 residues. Looked up from germline, CDR1 is SGHRS and CDR2 is YFSETQ. CDR3 amino acids: CASSDPPGETQYF. CDR3 nucleotides: TGCGCCAGCAGCGATCCCCCCGGGGAGACCCAGTACTTC.

V usage is TRBV6-1 and J usage is TRBJ1-1; D remains ambiguous. The CDR3 has 13 residues. CDR1 and CDR2 from the germline V gene are MNHNS and SASEGT. The V end lost 6 bases, the J end lost 2 bases, and 10 bases lay between the germline ends. CDR3 protein: CASSLKSNTEAFF. The CDR3 coding sequence is TGTGCCAGCAGCCTTAAGAGTAACACTGAAGCTTTCTTT.

The genes are TRBV5-6 and TRBJ1-6; no definite D call. The V end was cut by 4 bases, the J end by 0 bases, with 11 bases between. Germline CDR1 reads SGHDT; CDR2 reads YYEEEE. CDR3 length equals 16 residues. Here the CDR3 reads CASSLLTSSYNSPLHF. The CDR3, as DNA: TGTGCCAGCAGCCTCCTCACAAGCTCCTATAATTCACCCCTCCACTTT.

The CDR3 reads CASSSNGRGEETQYF. For the CDR3, the DNA is TGTGCCAGCAGTTCCAACGGGAGGGGAGAGGAGACCCAGTACTTC. The chain joins TRBV6-5 to TRBJ2-5, with 8 bases matching TRBD2. Per germline, CDR1 MNHEY and CDR2 SVGAGI. The V gene end was trimmed by 4 bases and the J gene end by 5 bases; junction bases not matched to a gene: 9. The CDR3 extends over 15 amino acids.

This clone was observed at least ten times. This chain links TRBV7-3 with TRBJ2-3; possibly TRBD2 for D (7 bases). The CDR3 is 16 amino acids. Per the germline V gene, CDR1 is SGHTA and CDR2 is FQGTGA. Deletions cut 5 bases from V and 4 bases from J, with 19 bases between. CDR3 nucleotide sequence: TGTGCCAGCAGCCCCCTTTTGGGGGGGGCCGCAGATACGCAGTATTTT. Its protein product is CASSPLLGGAADTQYF.

This chain connects TRBV19 to TRBJ1-5; TRBD1 aligns across 8 bases. Germline V gene lookup returns CDR1 LNHDA and CDR2 SQIVND (reference sequence). The CDR3 is 15 residues long. J lost 6 bases, V lost 4 bases, and 8 bases had no gene match. In nucleotides, the CDR3 is TGTGCCAGTAGTAAATGGACAGGGCAGGGTCAGCCCCAGCATTTT. Amino acids: CASSKWTGQGQPQHF.

The CDR3 reads CASSQEPGQSYEQYF. As DNA, the CDR3 is TGTGCCAGCAGCCAAGAACCGGGACAGTCCTACGAGCAGTACTTC. This chain joins TRBV4-2 and TRBJ2-7; 7 positions match TRBD1. Germline V CDR1 and CDR2: LGHNA, YNFKEQ. This CDR3 is built from 15 residues. V was clipped by 0 bases and J by 1 base; unmatched bases: 3.

The V call is TRBV19, the J call TRBJ1-4; 9 bases agree with TRBD1. The CDR3 loop spans 16 amino acids. Germline CDR1 LNHDA, CDR2 SQIVND (reference sequence). V trimming: 5 bases; J trimming: 8 bases; junction bases outside the gene matches: 12. CDR3 loop: CASSAPRDREAEKLFF. The CDR3 DNA sequence: TGTGCCAGTAGTGCCCCCCGGGACAGGGAAGCCGAAAAACTGTTTTTT.

The chain uses TRBV7-9 and TRBJ1-3, with a tentative D call TRBD1 (6 bases). V lost 8 bases, J lost 1 base, and 12 bases lay in between. CDR3 length: 14 residues. Germline CDR1 is SEHNR and CDR2 is FQNEAQ (reference sequence). The CDR3 bases are TGTGCCAGCGGCCCACAGGGTTCTGGAAACACCATATATTTT. This sequence encodes CASGPQGSGNTIYF.

V gene TRBV4-2 combines with J gene TRBJ1-1, with D unresolved. Germline V lookup: CDR1 LGHNA, CDR2 YNFKEQ. V gave up 0 bases and J gave up 4 bases, with 9 bases separating them. The CDR3 length is 14 residues. The CDR3 protein is CASSQEDGSTEAFF. The CDR3 region has the DNA TGTGCCAGCAGCCAAGAGGACGGGAGCACTGAAGCTTTCTTT.